This record covers a single TCR beta chain. Its antigen target is currently unknown. Qualities for individual bases were not recorded, and no much larger clone is one base off. Library creation used the immunoSEQ multiplex PCR assay. The table was pulled from immuneACCESS by TCRdb, which kept in-frame rearrangements only. Such tables lose some clones; where checked, under half of the loss comes from unresolved V genes, and the rest has no known cause. This sample has 70,000 to 75,000 clones in its table, and about 85% of those were observed once. Of the sample, 3% to 3.5% is held by the ten largest clones. This specimen comes from a study of T cell changes during pregnancy in multiple sclerosis (dated by TCRdb to about 2019). The study in broad terms: In women with multiple sclerosis, the researchers looked at how the T cell repertoire shifted as pregnancy progressed.

The junction carries 15 bases between V and J, which are trimmed by 6 bases and 0 bases respectively. CDR1 and CDR2 (MNHEY, SMNVEV) derive from the germline V gene (reference sequence). Taken from cysteine to phenylalanine, the CDR3 has 15 residues. The kept DNA is CDR3 alone, 45 bases in frame from the first base. This clonotype was sampled from a female donor with multiple sclerosis, enrolled in a pregnancy study. The V and J segments used are TRBV27 and TRBJ2-7, and TRBD2 may be the D gene, going by 6 matching bases. The specimen was peripheral blood, collected before pregnancy. For the CDR3, the sequence is CASRYAPTSSYEQYF. The nucleotides read TGTGCCAGCAGATATGCGCCGACTAGCTCCTACGAGCAGTACTTC.